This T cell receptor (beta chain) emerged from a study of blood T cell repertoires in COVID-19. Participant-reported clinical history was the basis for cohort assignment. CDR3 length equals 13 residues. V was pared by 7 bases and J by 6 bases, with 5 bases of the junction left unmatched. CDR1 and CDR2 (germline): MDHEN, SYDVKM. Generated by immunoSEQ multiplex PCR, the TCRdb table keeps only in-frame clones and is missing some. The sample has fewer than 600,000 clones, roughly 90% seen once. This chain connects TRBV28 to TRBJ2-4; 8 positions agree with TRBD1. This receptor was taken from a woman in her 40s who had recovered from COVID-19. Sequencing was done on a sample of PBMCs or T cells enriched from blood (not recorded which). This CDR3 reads CASMQGARNIQYF. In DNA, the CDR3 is TGTGCCAGCATGCAGGGGGCCCGAAACATTCAGTACTTC.